One and the same sample provided the 5 T cell receptor beta chains below, sequenced in a study of T cell responses to AZD1222 COVID-19 vaccine. Sequenced by immunoSEQ multiplex PCR; TCRdb stores in-frame clones only, minus some. The data contain 110,000 to 150,000 clones, about nine tenths of them singletons. Source: peripheral blood, taken on day 0 of AZD1222 vaccination. The receptors were gathered from an adult in good health.

This chain links TRBV7-8 with TRBJ2-3, with 7 nucleotides matching TRBD2. V lost 3 bases to trimming and J lost 6 bases; unmatched junction nucleotides: 3. In germline, CDR1 is SGHVS, CDR2 FQNEAQ. This CDR3 is 13 amino acids long. The CDR3: CASSFGAGDTQYF. In nucleotides, the CDR3 is TGTGCCAGCAGCTTCGGAGCGGGGGATACGCAGTATTTT.

The chain is built from TRBV19 and TRBJ1-5, with D uncertain. The germline V gene encodes CDR1 LNHDA and CDR2 SQIVND (reference sequence). This CDR3 is built from 13 residues. Trimming removed 6 bases at V and 4 bases at J, with 10 bases between. The CDR3 spells CASRWQENQPQHF. In DNA form, the CDR3 reads TGTGCCAGTAGGTGGCAGGAGAATCAGCCCCAGCATTTT.

This chain joins TRBV6-5 and TRBJ2-7; the D gene is possibly TRBD1 (6 bases). Germline V gene lookup returns CDR1 MNHEY and CDR2 SVGAGI. Trimming removed 6 bases from V and 3 bases from J, with 12 bases in between. This CDR3 contains 13 residues. DNA for the CDR3: TGTGCCAGCAGGAACAGGGTAGGCTACGAGCAGTACTTC. It is translated as CASRNRVGYEQYF.

Worth noting for this clone: The same CDR3 arises from other DNA sequences in this sample as well. This sequence joins TRBV5-4 and TRBJ2-1, with D unresolved. Germline CDR1 is SGHNT and CDR2 is YYREEE (reference sequence). The V end lost 0 bases, the J end lost 0 bases, and 7 bases lay between the germline ends. This CDR3 is 15 amino acids long. CDR3 DNA sequence: TGTGCCAGCAGCTTGGACGGCAGCTCCTACAATGAGCAGTTCTTC. It specifies CASSLDGSSYNEQFF.

The chain employs TRBV10-3 and TRBJ1-6; no firm D call. The CDR3 length is 16 residues. Trimming removed 0 bases from V and 5 bases from J, with 11 bases in between. CDR1 is ENHRY, CDR2 SYGVKD, per germline. The CDR3 here is CAISESGLGNNSPLHF. CDR3 nucleotide sequence: TGTGCCATCAGTGAGTCAGGGCTTGGGAATAATTCACCCCTCCACTTT.